This TCR beta chain was captured in a study of beta chain features in type 1 diabetes. Notes on the study in general: Moderately but significantly shorter TCRB CDR3s were found in Type 1 diabetes patients in all four CD4+ subsets.

With 1 base removed from V and 2 bases from J, the gap between germline ends came to 7 bases. The germline gives CDR1 SGDLS, CDR2 YYNGEE. The CDR3 loop spans 14 amino acids. The sequenced template was cDNA made from the entire isolated RNA. Some clones are missing from TCRdb's copy, which holds only in-frame ones; the method was immunoSEQ multiplex PCR. The top ten hold more than 0.095% of the sample, which has 600,000 to 700,000 clones, roughly 12% seen once. This clone was counted between two and nine times. Antigen: not known. The TCR originated in a man younger than 45 with type 1 diabetes. The chain joins TRBV9 to TRBJ1-5, with no clear D. Sequencing was done on a sample of naive CD4+ T cells from blood. The CDR3 protein is CASSVYGGNQPQHF. In DNA, the CDR3 is TGTGCCAGCAGCGTATACGGGGGCAATCAGCCCCAGCATTTT. Based on the CDR3 plus reference TRBV9 and TRBJ1-5, the full variable domain is DSGVTQTPKHLITATGQRVTLRCSPRSGDLSVYWYQQSLDQGLQFLIQYYNGEERAKGNILERFSAQQFPDLHSELNLSSLELGDSALYFCASSVYGGNQPQHFGDGTRLSIL.